These 5 T cell receptor beta chains originate from one sample sequenced in a study of vaccination effects on CD4 cells after COVID-19. Sequenced by immunoSEQ multiplex PCR; TCRdb stores in-frame clones only, minus some. The data hold some 20,000 clones, with less than 85% observed a single time. Their specific antigens are unknown. Expansion with viral peptide pools was applied to antigen-specific CD4+ T cells by the ViraFEST assay prior to sequencing. Upon completion of under eleven days in culture, CD4+ T cells were isolated. Sequenced here: CD4+ T cells from PBMCs cultured with HCoV-229E spike peptides, sampled before COVID-19 vaccination. Receptors originate from a human donor who received a COVID-19 vaccine.

The chain couples TRBV19 to TRBJ2-1, with TRBD2 matching 10 bases. This CDR3 comprises 16 residues. V lost 3 bases and J lost 4; bases outside the gene matches: 6. CDR1 and CDR2 (germline): LNHDA, SQIVND (reference sequence). CDR3 sequence reads: CASSIRTSGAYNEQFF. As DNA, the CDR3 is TGTGCCAGTAGTATTAGGACTAGCGGAGCTTACAATGAGCAGTTCTTC.

The gene calls are TRBV5-4 and TRBJ1-2; D remains unclear. The CDR3 loop spans 12 amino acids. Germline V gives CDR1 SGHNT, CDR2 YYREEE (reference sequence). Trimming removed 4 bases at V and 5 bases at J, with 9 bases between. In DNA, the CDR3 is TGTGCCAGCAGCCCCGATAGTTATGGCTACACCTTC. Translated, it gives CASSPDSYGYTF.

This clone was seen once. The chain employs TRBV5-4 and TRBJ2-1, with 7 positions matching TRBD1. CDR3 size: 13 residues. Losses at the gene ends were 4 bases for V and 5 bases for J; bases not matched to a gene: 3. CDR1 and CDR2 from the germline V gene are SGHNT and YYREEE (reference sequence). The CDR3 sequence is CASSPDRDNEQFF. CDR3 bases: TGTGCCAGCAGCCCAGACAGGGACAATGAGCAGTTCTTC.

A note on this clone: Because the CDR3's place on the DNA is in doubt, the DNA is left out and the CDR3 is given as listed by TCRdb. CDR3 sequence reads: CASSLGPLRAGDIQYF. The J gene is TRBJ2-4, the V gene TRBV13; TRBD2, as called in the table, went unchecked against the DNA. The germline V gene has CDR1 PRHDT and CDR2 FYEKMQ (reference sequence). A total of 16 residues make up the CDR3, ends included.

A few counts support this clone. This chain links TRBV11-2 with TRBJ2-1; 8 bases agree with TRBD2. Germline V lookup: CDR1 SGHAT, CDR2 FQNNGV. The CDR3 runs 15 residues. The junction had 1 base not matched to a gene; V was cut back by 1 base and J by 2 bases. Here the CDR3 DNA reads TGTGCCAGCAGCTTAGCCGGGGGGGCCTACAATGAGCAGTTCTTC. Protein sequence: CASSLAGGAYNEQFF.